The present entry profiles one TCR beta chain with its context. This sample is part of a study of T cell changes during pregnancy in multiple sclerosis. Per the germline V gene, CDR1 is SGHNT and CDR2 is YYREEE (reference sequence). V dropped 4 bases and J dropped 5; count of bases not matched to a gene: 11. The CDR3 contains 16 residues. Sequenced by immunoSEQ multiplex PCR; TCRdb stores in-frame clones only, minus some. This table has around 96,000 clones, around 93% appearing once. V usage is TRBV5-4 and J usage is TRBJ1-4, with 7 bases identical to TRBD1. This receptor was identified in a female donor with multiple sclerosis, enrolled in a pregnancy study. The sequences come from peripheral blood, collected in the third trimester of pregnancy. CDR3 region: CASSQTMGQKNEKLFF. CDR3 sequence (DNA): TGTGCCAGCAGCCAAACCATGGGACAGAAGAATGAAAAACTGTTTTTT. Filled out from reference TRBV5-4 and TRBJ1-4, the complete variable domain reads ETGVTQSPTHLIKTRGQQVTLRCSSQSGHNTVSWYQQALGQGPQFIFQYYREEENGRGNFPPRFSGLQFPNYSSELNVNALELDDSALYLCASSQTMGQKNEKLFFGSGTQLSVL.